This T cell receptor (beta chain) is drawn from a study of CD8 T cells in Susac syndrome. RNA amounts of about 0.45 to 1 ug underwent reverse transcription with random hexamers. TCRdb called the immunoSEQ multiplex PCR reads again in MiXCR, with one record for every CDR3 protein. The sample has approximately 200,000 distinct CDR3 sequences; 85% to 95% are singletons. Germline V gene sequence: CDR1 DFQATT, CDR2 SNEGSKA (reference sequence). The CDR3 extends over 12 amino acids. The rearrangement uses TRBV20-1 and TRBJ1-5; TRBD1 might be the D (5 bases). Sequenced material: CD4+ T cells from PBMCs. The clonotype was recovered from a human donor with multiple sclerosis. CDR3 protein: CRERGGDQPQHF. CDR3 nucleotide sequence: TGCAGGGAACGCGGGGGGGATCAGCCCCAGCATTTT.